Presented here are 9 T cell receptor beta chains from one specimen sequenced in a study of T cells in Graves' hyperthyroidism and ophthalmopathy. Researchers took RNA transcripts and amplified the TCR beta CDR3 regions from them. The study used the HTBI primer set for a first-round RT-PCR of the TCR CDR3. TCRdb fed the multiplex PCR reads into MiXCR, producing one record per CDR3 protein. The sample holds approximately 430,000 distinct CDR3 sequences; 14% to 15% are singletons and the top ten take around 13%. Source material: blood. The source of these receptors is a man younger than 35 with Graves' ophthalmopathy.

This clonotype occurred many times. The rearrangement links TRBV5-1 to TRBJ2-7; D is possibly TRBD1 or TRBD2 (7 bases each). Germline lookup yields CDR1 SGHRS and CDR2 YFSETQ. The CDR3 covers 14 residues. Trimming pared 6 bases from V and 6 bases from J, leaving 19 bases between. CDR3 sequence reads: CASTPGRGPSEQYF. The CDR3 DNA reads TGCGCCAGCACCCCGGGGAGGGGGCCGTCCGAGCAGTACTTC.

This clonotype was observed many times. This chain uses TRBV20-1 with TRBJ1-1, with a tentative D call TRBD1 (5 bases). V shed 2 bases and J shed 5 bases, with 12 bases lying between them. CDR3 length equals 13 residues. In germline, CDR1 is DFQATT, CDR2 SNEGSKA (reference sequence). CDR3: CSARQGVSTEAFF. Here the CDR3 DNA reads TGCAGTGCTAGACAGGGTGTGAGTACTGAAGCTTTCTTT.

V is TRBV12-3 or TRBV12-4 and J is TRBJ2-5; tentative D call: TRBD2 (6 bases). V lost 6 bases and J lost 5, with 19 bases in between. There are 15 residues in the CDR3. DNA for the CDR3: TGTGCCAGCAGGGATACGACTAGGTGGAGGGAGACCCAGTACTTC. It is translated as CASRDTTRWRETQYF.

Many counts were recorded for this clonotype. The gene calls are TRBV27 and TRBJ1-2, with D possibly matching TRBD1 (5 bases). The CDR3 extends over 12 amino acids. CDR1 and CDR2 (germline): MNHEY, SMNVEV (reference sequence). Trimming stripped 3 bases from V and 10 bases from J, with 12 bases between. The CDR3 nucleotides are TGTGCCAGCAGTTTCTCCGGGACCATCTACACCTTC. This gives the protein CASSFSGTIYTF.

This clonotype was recorded many times. The CDR3 here is CASSLSQTYEQYF. The CDR3 DNA sequence: TGTGCCAGCAGTTTAAGCCAGACCTACGAGCAGTACTTC. V gene TRBV27 combines with J gene TRBJ2-7; D ambiguous. CDR1 and CDR2 (germline): MNHEY, SMNVEV (reference sequence). There are 13 residues in the CDR3. Deletions cut 2 bases from V and 2 bases from J, with 7 bases between.

As concerns this clonotype: Germline is not matched at one junction end, which may reflect a read error. The CDR3 nucleotides are TGTGCCTGGAGCACCGGGACAGGGGGCCAAGTGACCCAGTACTTC. As protein: CAWSTGTGGQVTQYF. The chain has TRBV30 and TRBJ2-5; 12 nucleotides agree with TRBD1. The CDR3 is 15 residues long. Germline V gene sequence: CDR1 GTSNPN, CDR2 SVGIG (reference sequence).

The chain has TRBV29-1 and TRBJ2-1; D is unresolved. V shed 4 bases and J shed 6 bases, with 13 bases lying between them. This CDR3 contains 13 residues. Germline V gene data show CDR1 as SQVTM and CDR2 as ANQGSEA. The CDR3 is CSVGVATTNEQFF. DNA for the CDR3: TGCAGCGTTGGGGTAGCCACAACCAATGAGCAGTTCTTC.

This clonotype has at least ten counts. The gene calls are TRBV7-8 and TRBJ1-1, with 7 bases lining up with TRBD1. The J segment lost 5 bases and the V segment lost 10 bases, leaving 13 bases of the junction unmatched. Germline assignment: CDR1 SGHVS and CDR2 FQNEAQ. The CDR3 extends over 14 amino acids. The chain's CDR3 is CATLKDREGTEAFF. CDR3 sequence (DNA): TGTGCCACCCTGAAAGACAGGGAGGGGACTGAAGCTTTCTTT.

The sample holds many counts of this clonotype. The chain is built from TRBV19 and TRBJ2-1, with 7 bases identical to TRBD1. The ends lost 6 bases at V and 0 bases at J; junction bases unmatched: 5. CDR1 and CDR2 from the germline V gene are LNHDA and SQIVND (reference sequence). The CDR3 totals 15 residues. CDR3 in DNA: TGTGCCAGTAGAACGGACAGGAGCTCCTACAATGAGCAGTTCTTC. Translating gives CASRTDRSSYNEQFF. The full variable domain, rest sourced from reference TRBV19 and TRBJ2-1, is DGGITQSPKYLFRKEGQNVTLSCEQNLNHDAMYWYRQDPGQGLRLIYYSQIVNDFQKGDIAEGYSVSREKKESFPLTVTSAQKNPTAFYLCASRTDRSSYNEQFFGPGTRLTVL.